Below are 22 T cell receptor beta chains sequenced from a single sample in a study of human T cells and chemical hapten exposure. TCRdb called the RACE reads again in MiXCR, with one record for every CDR3 protein. The sample contains 180,000 or so distinct CDR3 sequences, around 22% of which appear only once. As for time point: patch test 1, 2 weeks after DPC sensitization. Indicated treatment: therapeutic diphenylcyclopropenone sensitization with weekly scalp DPC. This specimen consisted of whole blood, obtained in connection with sensitization to the hapten diphenylcyclopropenone (DPC). The origin of the receptors is a woman aged 45-60 years with alopecia areata. Some clones in this sample may be carry-over from other donors' samples.

This clonotype turned up a few times. The chain links TRBV15 to TRBJ1-6; the D gene is possibly TRBD1 (5 bases). CDR3 length: 13 amino acids. Trimming removed 4 bases at V and 7 bases at J, with 8 bases between. The germline CDR1 and CDR2 sequences are LNHNV and YYDKDF (reference sequence). CDR3 DNA: TGTGCCACCAGCAAAGGGGTGAATTCACCCCTCCACTTT. Protein: CATSKGVNSPLHF.

This chain joins TRBV5-1 and TRBJ2-7, with 8 bases fitting TRBD1. V lost 4 bases to trimming and J lost 3 bases; unmatched junction nucleotides: 3. Germline lookup yields CDR1 SGHRS and CDR2 YFSETQ. The CDR3 has 13 residues. The DNA of the CDR3 is TGCGCCAGCAGCCCGGACAGGGTCTACGAGCAGTACTTC. Translating it yields CASSPDRVYEQYF.

The V and J genes are TRBV11-3 and TRBJ2-5; D unclear. V lost 0 bases to trimming and J lost 1 base, with 9 bases between them. The CDR3 totals 15 residues. CDR1 SGHNT and CDR2 YENEEA come from the germline V gene. The CDR3 region is CASSLDRLSQETQYF. In DNA form, the CDR3 reads TGTGCCAGCAGCTTAGATCGGTTGTCCCAAGAGACCCAGTACTTC.

This clonotype has only a few counts. V usage is TRBV5-1 and J usage is TRBJ2-3; 9 bases are a match to TRBD2. The CDR3 has 15 residues. Trimming took 4 bases from V and 4 from J; bases not matched to a gene: 7. CDR1 and CDR2 (germline): SGHRS, YFSETQ. As DNA, the CDR3 is TGCGCCAGCAGCGGCCGCGCGGGAGGGCCAGATACGCAGTATTTT. Amino acid sequence: CASSGRAGGPDTQYF.

V usage is TRBV20-1 and J usage is TRBJ2-7; 12 bases map to TRBD2. Germline V gene lookup returns CDR1 DFQATT and CDR2 SNEGSKA (reference sequence). After removal of 5 bases from V and 5 bases from J, the junction contained 7 bases not matched to a gene. The CDR3 loop spans 14 amino acids. The CDR3 loop reads CSAAMTSGSDEQYF. DNA of the CDR3: TGCAGTGCTGCCATGACTAGCGGGAGTGACGAGCAGTACTTC.

The chain has TRBV7-3 and TRBJ2-7; the match to TRBD1 covers 8 bases. Germline lookup yields CDR1 SGHTA and CDR2 FQGTGA. The CDR3 runs 17 residues. Losses at the gene ends were 7 bases for V and 7 bases for J; bases not matched to a gene: 21. The chain's CDR3 is CASNLRQVRGLESEQYF. The CDR3 bases are TGTGCCAGCAACCTACGGCAGGTCAGGGGGCTAGAATCGGAGCAGTACTTC.

This rearrangement joins TRBV29-1 to TRBJ2-3; D gene ambiguous. Deletions cut 0 bases from V and 4 bases from J, with 11 bases between. This CDR3 has 14 residues. The germline CDR1 and CDR2 sequences are SQVTM and ANQGSEA. Here the CDR3 DNA reads TGCAGCGTTGAAGACCGGGCGGCCCCAGATACGCAGTATTTT. This encodes CSVEDRAAPDTQYF.

The rearrangement links TRBV21-1 to TRBJ1-5. TRBV21-1 is reported as a pseudogene. The CDR3 totals 15 residues. Written as DNA, the CDR3 is TGTGCCAGCAGCAAATTAGCCAGAGGAAATCAGCCCCAGCATTTT. Translating gives CASSKLARGNQPQHF.

The CDR3 reads CAISEGRYEQYF. In nucleotides, the CDR3 is TGTGCCATCAGTGAGGGTCGGTACGAGCAGTACTTC. The J gene is TRBJ2-7, the V gene TRBV10-3; D gene unclear. Trimming removed 2 bases at V and 4 bases at J, with 6 bases between. The CDR3 totals 12 residues. CDR1 is ENHRY, CDR2 SYGVKD, per germline.

The chain joins TRBV5-1 to TRBJ2-2; TRBD2 aligns across 16 bases. Germline V CDR1 and CDR2: SGHRS, YFSETQ. The CDR3 has 18 amino acids. Trimming took 3 bases from V and 6 from J; bases not matched to a gene: 8. The CDR3 sequence is CASSSGLAGGPISGELFF. DNA for the CDR3: TGCGCCAGCAGCTCGGGACTAGCGGGAGGGCCTATCTCCGGGGAGCTGTTTTTT.

In this sample, this clonotype turned up a few times. The gene calls are TRBV27 and TRBJ1-5; perhaps TRBD1 as D (5 bases). Germline CDR1 is MNHEY and CDR2 is SMNVEV (reference sequence). Deletions cut 1 base from V and 5 bases from J, with 12 bases between. CDR3 length: 15 residues. Written as DNA, the CDR3 is TGTGCCAGCAGTTTATGGGGGTTTAACGATCAGCCCCAGCATTTT. Its translation is CASSLWGFNDQPQHF.

This clonotype has just a few counts. The gene calls are TRBV7-3 and TRBJ2-3; no clear D gene. V lost 4 bases to trimming and J lost 6 bases, with 11 bases between them. The CDR3 totals 13 residues. The germline CDR1 and CDR2 sequences are SGHTA and FQGTGA. The CDR3 protein is CASSSLVSDTQYF. The CDR3 DNA sequence: TGTGCCAGCAGCTCCCTAGTTTCGGATACGCAGTATTTT.

This sequence joins TRBV5-1 and TRBJ2-3, with D perhaps TRBD1 (5 bases). V dropped 3 bases and J dropped 6 bases, with 20 bases sitting between them. Per the germline V gene, CDR1 is SGHRS and CDR2 is YFSETQ. The CDR3 contains 16 residues. In nucleotides, the CDR3 is TGCGCCAGCAGCTCCCAAGGGGCTGAGTCGGTGGATACGCAGTATTTT. This gives the protein CASSSQGAESVDTQYF. The variable domain in full, completed from reference TRBV5-1 and TRBJ2-3, reads KAGVTQTPRYLIKTRGQQVTLSCSPISGHRSVSWYQQTPGQGLQFLFEYFSETQRNKGNFPGRFSGRQFSNSRSEMNVSTLELGDSALYLCASSSQGAESVDTQYFGPGTRLTVL.

This clonotype was seen a few times. The gene calls are TRBV29-1 and TRBJ2-3, with D perhaps being TRBD1 or TRBD2 (5 bases each). The germline gives CDR1 SQVTM, CDR2 ANQGSEA. The V and J ends lost 0 bases and 1 base respectively, with 8 bases between them. This CDR3 spans 14 amino acids. The CDR3 DNA follows: TGCAGCGTTGAAGAGGTGGGGGGCACAGATACGCAGTATTTT. This codes for CSVEEVGGTDTQYF.

This clonotype has at least ten counts. This chain uses TRBV29-1 with TRBJ2-7, with 9 bases fitting TRBD2. Germline CDR1 is SQVTM and CDR2 is ANQGSEA. This CDR3 has 13 amino acids. J was trimmed by 0 bases and V by 5 bases; bases with no gene match: 2. CDR3 bases: TGCAGCGTTCTAGCGGGACGCTCCTACGAGCAGTACTTC. It specifies CSVLAGRSYEQYF.

This clonotype has only a few counts. The chain joins TRBV6-5 to TRBJ2-3, with a weak D call TRBD1 (6 bases). V was cut by 2 bases and J by 8 bases, with 8 bases left in between. Germline V lookup: CDR1 MNHEY, CDR2 SVGAGI. This CDR3 spans 12 amino acids. This CDR3 is CASSYGTSTQYF. CDR3 DNA sequence: TGTGCCAGCAGTTACGGGACAAGTACGCAGTATTTT.

This clonotype appeared many times. The chain links TRBV12-3 or TRBV12-4 to TRBJ2-2; TRBD2 aligns across 12 bases. The CDR3 has 15 residues. J gave up 5 bases and V 3 bases, and 1 base lay outside the gene matches. CDR3 region: CASSFLAGGTGELFF. The CDR3 coding sequence is TGTGCCAGCAGTTTTCTAGCGGGAGGGACCGGGGAGCTGTTTTTT.

The rearrangement links TRBV6-1 to TRBJ2-5; 7 nucleotides align to TRBD2. Germline V gene lookup returns CDR1 MNHNS and CDR2 SASEGT. The CDR3 runs 18 residues. Trimming at V came to 0 bases and at J to 3 bases, leaving 13 bases not matched to a gene. CDR3 region: CASSEARGYTLEEETQYF. CDR3 coding DNA: TGTGCCAGCAGTGAAGCGCGGGGGTACACCCTGGAGGAAGAGACCCAGTACTTC.

The genes are TRBV3-1 and TRBJ1-2; D uncertain. Trimming left V 0 bases short and J 2 bases short, with 7 bases between. The CDR3 is 14 residues long. CDR1 and CDR2 (germline): LGHDT, YNNKEL (reference sequence). CDR3 region: CASSQEAANYGYTF. For the CDR3, the DNA is TGTGCCAGCAGCCAAGAGGCTGCGAACTATGGCTACACCTTC.

This clonotype was found a few times. J is TRBJ2-1 and V is TRBV15; D is possibly TRBD1 (6 bases). Germline V gene data show CDR1 as LNHNV and CDR2 as YYDKDF (reference sequence). Trimming removed 2 bases at V and 2 bases at J, with 10 bases between. The CDR3 contains 15 residues. The CDR3, as DNA: TGTGCCACCAGCAGACAGGGGATGGCCTACAATGAGCAGTTCTTC. Translation: CATSRQGMAYNEQFF.

The CDR3, as DNA: TGTGCCAGCAGTGACGCTAAACAGGGGGCTGGGACTGAAGCTTTCTTT. Its translation is CASSDAKQGAGTEAFF. V and J are TRBV6-6 and TRBJ1-1; the match to TRBD1 covers 9 bases. The germline V gene has CDR1 MNHNY and CDR2 SVGAGI (reference sequence). This CDR3 contains 16 residues. Germline trimming cut 5 bases from V and 5 bases from J; bases unmatched to any gene: 12.

In its sample, this clonotype was seen many times. Here the CDR3 DNA reads TGCGCCAGCAGCCATCCGGGATCGAACACCGGGGAGCTGTTTTTT. Its protein product is CASSHPGSNTGELFF. V is TRBV4-1 and J is TRBJ2-2; tentative D call: TRBD2 (5 bases). Trimming took off 3 bases at V and 0 bases at J, with 8 bases between the two ends. The V gene's germline CDR1 is MGHRA and CDR2 YSYEKL. This CDR3 is 15 amino acids long.